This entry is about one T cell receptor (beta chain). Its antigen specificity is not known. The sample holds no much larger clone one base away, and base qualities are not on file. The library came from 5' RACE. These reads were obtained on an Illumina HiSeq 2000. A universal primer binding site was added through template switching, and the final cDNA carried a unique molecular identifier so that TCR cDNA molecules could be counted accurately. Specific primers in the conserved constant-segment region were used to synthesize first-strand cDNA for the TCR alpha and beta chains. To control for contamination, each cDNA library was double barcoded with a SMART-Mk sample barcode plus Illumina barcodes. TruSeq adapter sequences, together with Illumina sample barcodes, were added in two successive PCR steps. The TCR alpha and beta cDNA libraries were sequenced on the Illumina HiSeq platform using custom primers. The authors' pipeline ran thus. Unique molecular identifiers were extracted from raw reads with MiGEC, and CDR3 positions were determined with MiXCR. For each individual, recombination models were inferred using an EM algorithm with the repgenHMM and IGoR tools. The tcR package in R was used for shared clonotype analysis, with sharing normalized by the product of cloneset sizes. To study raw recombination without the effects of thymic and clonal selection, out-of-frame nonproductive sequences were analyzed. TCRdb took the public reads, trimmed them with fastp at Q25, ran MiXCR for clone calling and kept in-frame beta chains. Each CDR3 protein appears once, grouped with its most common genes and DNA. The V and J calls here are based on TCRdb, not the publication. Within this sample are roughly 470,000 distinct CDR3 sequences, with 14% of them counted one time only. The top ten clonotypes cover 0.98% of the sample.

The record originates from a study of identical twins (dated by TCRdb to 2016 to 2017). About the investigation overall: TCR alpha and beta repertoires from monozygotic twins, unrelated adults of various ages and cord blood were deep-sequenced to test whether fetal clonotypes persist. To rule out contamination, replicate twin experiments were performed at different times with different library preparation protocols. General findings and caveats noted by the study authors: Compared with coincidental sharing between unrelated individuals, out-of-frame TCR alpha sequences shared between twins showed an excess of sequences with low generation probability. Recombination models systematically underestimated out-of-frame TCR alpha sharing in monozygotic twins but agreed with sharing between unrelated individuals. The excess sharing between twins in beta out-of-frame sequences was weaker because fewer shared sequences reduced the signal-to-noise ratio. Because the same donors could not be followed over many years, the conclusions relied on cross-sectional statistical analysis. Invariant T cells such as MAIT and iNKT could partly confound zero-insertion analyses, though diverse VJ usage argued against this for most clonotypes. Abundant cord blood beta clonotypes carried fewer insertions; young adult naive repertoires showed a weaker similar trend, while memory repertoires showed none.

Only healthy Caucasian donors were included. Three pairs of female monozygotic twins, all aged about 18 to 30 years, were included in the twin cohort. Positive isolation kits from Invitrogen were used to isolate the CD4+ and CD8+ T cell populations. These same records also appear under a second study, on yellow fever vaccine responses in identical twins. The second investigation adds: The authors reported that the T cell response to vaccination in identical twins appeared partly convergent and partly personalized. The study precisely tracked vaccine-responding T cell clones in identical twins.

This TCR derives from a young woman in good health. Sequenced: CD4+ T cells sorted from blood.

The CDR3: CASSRAAGGLDTQYF. The DNA sequence is given as TGTGCCAGCAGCAGGGCAGCGGGAGGGCTAGATACGCAGTATTTT. The chain employs TRBV5-5 and TRBJ2-3; 10 central nucleotides agree with TRBD2. From its cysteine to its phenylalanine, the CDR3 spans 15 amino acids. Just the 45-base CDR3 DNA is kept, in frame starting at base 1. Trimmed from V: 4 bases; trimmed from J: 5 bases; junction bases lacking a gene match: 7. The germline V gene (reference sequence) sets CDR1 to SGHKS and CDR2 to YYEKEE. Joined to the reference TRBV5-5 and TRBJ2-3 proteins, this CDR3 gives the full variable domain: DAGVTQSPTHLIKTRGQQVTLRCSPISGHKSVSWYQQVLGQGPQFIFQYYEKEERGRGNFPDRFSARQFPNYSSELNVNALLLGDSALYLCASSRAAGGLDTQYFGPGTRLTVL.